This T cell receptor beta chain originates from a study of PD-L1 blockade in urothelial cancer. Trimming removed 3 bases from V and 2 bases from J, with 12 bases in between. Germline loops: CDR1 SGDLS, CDR2 YYNGEE. There are 14 residues in the CDR3. Time point meaning: pretreatment peripheral blood. Patients were diagnosed with urothelial carcinoma, either locally advanced or metastatic. Profiling relied on immunoSEQ multiplex PCR, and the TCRdb table lists in-frame clones only, not all of them. Counted here are approximately 88,000 clones, around 84% occurring once; the ten biggest clones make up around 1.9%.

The chain recombines TRBV9 with TRBJ2-7; tentatively, D is TRBD2 (6 bases). The receptor was derived from a man between 60 and 70 years old with urothelial cancer. Sequenced here: PBMCs, sampled around atezolizumab (anti-PD-L1) treatment. CDR3 residues: CASSGRDFAYEQYF. The CDR3 bases are TGTGCCAGCAGCGGCCGGGACTTTGCCTACGAGCAGTACTTC.